These 6 T cell receptor beta chains were all obtained from the same sample, sequenced in a study of monozygotic twins with inflammatory bowel disease. TCRdb reprocessed the 5' RACE reads; each CDR3 protein has one entry and no DNA is given. The ten most abundant clones cover 2% to 2.5% of a sample with approximately 340,000 distinct CDR3 sequences. Sequenced sample: blood. These receptors came from a human donor with ulcerative colitis or Crohn's disease, or a healthy co-twin of an affected twin (not recorded which).

The chain combines TRBV12-3 or TRBV12-4 with TRBJ2-3; no DNA is available, so the TRBD1 call from TCRdb remains unchecked. This CDR3 comprises 11 residues. This chain's CDR3 is CASRRGDRQYF.

V gene TRBV4-2 combines with J gene TRBJ2-7. This CDR3 region has 15 residues. From germline, CDR1 is LGHNA and CDR2 YNFKEQ. CDR3 amino acids: CASSQSQDASYEQYF.

This chain joins TRBV20-1 and TRBJ1-1. Per germline, CDR1 DFQATT and CDR2 SNEGSKA (reference sequence). The CDR3 is 16 amino acids. CDR3 region: CSAPGSASNWDTEAFF.

J is TRBJ1-2 and V is TRBV7-2; TCRdb's assignment of TRBD1 cannot be checked, as there is no DNA. The CDR3 has 15 residues. The germline V gene has CDR1 SGHTA and CDR2 FQGNSA. This CDR3 is CASSLLRGRGYGYTF.

The gene calls are TRBV7-8 and TRBJ2-5. The CDR3 is made up of 16 amino acids. CDR1 SGHVS and CDR2 FQNEAQ come from the germline V gene. CDR3 residues: CASSLGSALYQETQYF.

The chain joins TRBV15 to TRBJ1-6. The CDR3 consists of 13 residues. Per the germline V gene, CDR1 is LNHNV and CDR2 is YYDKDF (reference sequence). The CDR3: CATSRARSSPLHF.